This T cell receptor (beta chain) was captured in a study of blood T cells in healthy people across ages (dated by TCRdb to 2013 to 2016). Broadly, across the study: In model experiments, roughly one uniquely barcoded TCR beta cDNA molecule per two T cells was captured by template switching. The donors were divided into four age groups: young (average about 16 years), middle-aged (approximately 39), aged (around 67) and long-lived (roughly 82). Age-related changes in TCR beta repertoire diversity were measured in the study by deep sequencing normalized with unique cDNA molecular identifiers. To avoid experimental bias, donors of different ages were randomly spread across the sequencing lanes. Using the same blood draw, the study looked at two additional independent replicas of 1 million unique cDNA reads for two donors, one aged 18 to 30 and the other aged 80 or older. Overall results and qualifications from the work: Because the CMV infection status of the donors was unknown, age-related changes in expanded clonotypes may potentially have been confounded. The long-lived group showed more naive CD4+ T cells, fewer expanded clones and increased TCR diversity than the aged group, suggesting age selection. Observed TCR beta diversity correlated strongly with the percentage of naive T cells measured by flow cytometry. Estimates of total diversity based on one million sequenced T cells were regarded as lower bounds and as underestimates. Conclusive comparison of naive and antigen-experienced compartments was prevented by the profiling of bulk unsorted PBMCs. As age increased, observed TCR beta diversity per million T cells dropped in a roughly linear way, and a significant reduction was already evident by age about 40.

Concerning this clonotype itself: Its recognized antigen is unknown. Per-base qualities were not stored, and no clone one base away is much larger.

V drops 1 base and J drops 10 bases, leaving 16 bases in between. The CDR3 numbers 15 residues from cysteine through phenylalanine. Only CDR3 DNA is held: 45 bases, read in frame from base 1. Systemically healthy Caucasian individuals from Russia, some 36 in total and aged roughly 6 to 95 years, were included as donors. Around 10 milliliters of peripheral blood were collected from each donor into EDTA-treated Vacutainer tubes. PBMCs were isolated by Ficoll-Paque density-gradient centrifugation, with at least 6 million obtained per sample. Trizol reagent was used to extract total RNA from the PBMCs, yielding at least 5 micrograms per sample. The percentages of naive CD45RAhigh/CD27high T cells were determined by flow cytometry on a PBMC aliquot from every donor. Libraries were built with 5' RACE. Sequenced on an Illumina HiSeq 2500. A second PCR of roughly 7 to 11 cycles was run with a J-beta primer mix and a sample-barcoded 5' primer. A unique molecular identifier was introduced onto each TCR beta cDNA molecule by a template-switch 5' adaptor carrying 12 random nucleotides. At least 2.5 million CDR3-containing paired-end reads were obtained from each sample. The Mint cDNA synthesis kit, primed by a TRBC-specific oligonucleotide, was used to synthesize first-strand cDNA from all RNA. All cDNA was treated with uracil-DNA glycosylase and then went through a first 18-cycle PCR with the universal primers M1SS and BC2_uni_R. The published analysis was carried out like this. For normalization, 1 million high-quality reads were randomly selected from each sample, with every read carrying a distinct molecular identifier. Instead of being binned into consensus sequences, reads with shared molecular identifiers were discarded. MiTCR, run with a Q25 quality threshold and the strictest error-elimination algorithm, handled CDR3 identification, clonotype clustering and error correction. A nonparametric unseen species model with Euler transformation was used to estimate lower-bound total TCR beta diversity. Using fastp at Q25 and MiXCR, TCRdb reprocessed the public reads and kept productive beta chains. Each CDR3 protein gets just one entry, which takes the most common genes and DNA from the rows behind it. In this record, the V and J calls reflect TCRdb's handling and not the investigators' own analysis. This sample is represented by approximately 810,000 distinct CDR3 sequences; more than 25% of them were singletons. Roughly a sixth of the sample is held by the ten biggest clonotypes.

The TCR sequence derives from a woman aged 80 or older in good health. The chain is made from TRBV12-3 or TRBV12-4 and TRBJ1-4; TRBD1 might be the D gene, on 5 matching bases. Sequenced input: blood. DNA sequence: TGTGCCAGCAGTTTAGAGGAGGGGTGGGGGGGAAAACTGTTTTTT. Translated, it gives CASSLEEGWGGKLFF.